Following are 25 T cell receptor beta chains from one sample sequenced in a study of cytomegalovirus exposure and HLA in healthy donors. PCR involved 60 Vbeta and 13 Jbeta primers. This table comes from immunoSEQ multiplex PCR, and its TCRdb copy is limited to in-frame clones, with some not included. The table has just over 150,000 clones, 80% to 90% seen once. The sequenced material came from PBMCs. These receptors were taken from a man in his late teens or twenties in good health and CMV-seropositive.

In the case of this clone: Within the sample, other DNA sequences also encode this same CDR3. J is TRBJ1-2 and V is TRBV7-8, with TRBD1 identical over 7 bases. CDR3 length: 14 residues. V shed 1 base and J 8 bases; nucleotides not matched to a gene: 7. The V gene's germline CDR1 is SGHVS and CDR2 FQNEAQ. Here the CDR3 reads CASSLETGRRGYTF. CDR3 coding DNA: TGTGCCAGCAGCTTAGAGACAGGGCGTCGAGGCTACACCTTC.

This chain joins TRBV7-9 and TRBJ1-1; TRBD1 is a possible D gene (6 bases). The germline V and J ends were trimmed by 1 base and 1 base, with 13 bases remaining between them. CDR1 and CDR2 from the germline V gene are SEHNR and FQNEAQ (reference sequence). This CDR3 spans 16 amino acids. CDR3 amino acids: CASSLGRAGANTEAFF. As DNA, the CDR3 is TGTGCCAGCAGCTTAGGCCGGGCAGGGGCGAACACTGAAGCTTTCTTT.

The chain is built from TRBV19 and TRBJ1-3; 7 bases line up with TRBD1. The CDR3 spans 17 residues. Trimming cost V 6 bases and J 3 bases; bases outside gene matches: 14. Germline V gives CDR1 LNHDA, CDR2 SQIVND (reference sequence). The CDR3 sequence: CASSKTGQGVRGNTIYF. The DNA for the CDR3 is TGTGCCAGTAGCAAAACCGGTCAGGGGGTCCGTGGAAACACCATATATTTT.

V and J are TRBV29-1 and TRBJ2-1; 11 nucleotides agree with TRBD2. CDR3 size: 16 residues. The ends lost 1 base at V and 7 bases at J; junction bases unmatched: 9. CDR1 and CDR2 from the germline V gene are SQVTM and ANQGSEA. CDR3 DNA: TGCAGCGTTGAAGCTTACTGGCCTAGCGGGGGGAATGAGCAGTTCTTC. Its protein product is CSVEAYWPSGGNEQFF.

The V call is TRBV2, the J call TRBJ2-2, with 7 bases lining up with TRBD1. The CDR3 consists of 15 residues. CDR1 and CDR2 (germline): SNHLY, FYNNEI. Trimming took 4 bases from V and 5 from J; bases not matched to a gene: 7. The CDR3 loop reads CASSGRDRGTGELFF. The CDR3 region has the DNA TGTGCCAGCAGTGGCCGGGACAGAGGGACCGGGGAGCTGTTTTTT.

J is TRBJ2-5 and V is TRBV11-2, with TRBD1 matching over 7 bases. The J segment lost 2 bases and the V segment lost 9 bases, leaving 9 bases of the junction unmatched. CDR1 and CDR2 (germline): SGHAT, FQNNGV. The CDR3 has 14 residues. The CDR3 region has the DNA TGTGCCAGTAGAGGACCGGGACAGCAAGAGACCCAGTACTTC. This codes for CASRGPGQQETQYF.

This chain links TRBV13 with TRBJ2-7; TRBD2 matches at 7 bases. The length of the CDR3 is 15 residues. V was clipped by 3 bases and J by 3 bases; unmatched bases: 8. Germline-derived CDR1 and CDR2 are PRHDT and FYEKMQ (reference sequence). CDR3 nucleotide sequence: TGTGCCAGCAGCTTCGCGTCGGGGGGTGACTACGAGCAGTACTTC. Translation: CASSFASGGDYEQYF.

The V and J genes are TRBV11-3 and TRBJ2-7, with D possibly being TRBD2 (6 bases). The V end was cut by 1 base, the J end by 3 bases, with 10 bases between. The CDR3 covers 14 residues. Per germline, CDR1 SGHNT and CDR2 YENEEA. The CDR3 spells CASSLGGVFYEQYF. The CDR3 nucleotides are TGTGCCAGCAGCTTAGGCGGGGTATTCTACGAGCAGTACTTC.

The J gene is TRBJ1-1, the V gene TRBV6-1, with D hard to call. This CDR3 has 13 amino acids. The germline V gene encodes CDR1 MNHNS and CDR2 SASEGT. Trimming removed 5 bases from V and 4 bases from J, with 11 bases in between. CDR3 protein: CASSTNQATEAFF. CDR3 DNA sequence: TGTGCCAGCAGTACCAATCAGGCCACTGAAGCTTTCTTT.

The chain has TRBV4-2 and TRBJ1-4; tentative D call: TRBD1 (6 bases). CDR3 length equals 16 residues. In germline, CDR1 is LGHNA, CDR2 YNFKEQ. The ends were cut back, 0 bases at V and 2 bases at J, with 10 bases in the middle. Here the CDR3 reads CASSQDPTGTNEKLFF. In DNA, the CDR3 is TGTGCCAGCAGCCAAGATCCCACAGGGACTAATGAAAAACTGTTTTTT.

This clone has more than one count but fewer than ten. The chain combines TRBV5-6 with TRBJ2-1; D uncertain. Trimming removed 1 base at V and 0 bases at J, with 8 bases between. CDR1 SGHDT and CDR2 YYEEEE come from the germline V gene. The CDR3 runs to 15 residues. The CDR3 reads CASSLWADSYNEQFF. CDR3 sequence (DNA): TGTGCCAGCAGCTTGTGGGCTGACTCCTACAATGAGCAGTTCTTC.

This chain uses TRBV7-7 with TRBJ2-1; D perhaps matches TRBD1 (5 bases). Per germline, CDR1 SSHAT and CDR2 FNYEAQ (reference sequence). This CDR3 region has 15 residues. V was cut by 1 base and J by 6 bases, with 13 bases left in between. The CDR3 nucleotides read TGTGCCAGCAGCTTAGGTGTAGAAAGGGGCAATGAGCAGTTCTTC. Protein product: CASSLGVERGNEQFF.

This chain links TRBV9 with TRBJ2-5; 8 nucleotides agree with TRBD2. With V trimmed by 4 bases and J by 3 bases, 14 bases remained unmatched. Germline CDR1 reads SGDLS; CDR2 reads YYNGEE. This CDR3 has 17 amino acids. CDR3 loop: CASSPRGERGLEETQYF. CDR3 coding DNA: TGTGCCAGCAGCCCCCGTGGGGAGCGGGGGCTCGAAGAGACCCAGTACTTC.

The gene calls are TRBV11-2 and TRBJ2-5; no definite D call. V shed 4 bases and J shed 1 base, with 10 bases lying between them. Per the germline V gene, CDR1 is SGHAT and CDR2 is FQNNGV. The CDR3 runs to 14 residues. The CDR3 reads CASSYSTGQETQYF. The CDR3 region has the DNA TGTGCCAGCAGCTACTCGACGGGCCAAGAGACCCAGTACTTC.

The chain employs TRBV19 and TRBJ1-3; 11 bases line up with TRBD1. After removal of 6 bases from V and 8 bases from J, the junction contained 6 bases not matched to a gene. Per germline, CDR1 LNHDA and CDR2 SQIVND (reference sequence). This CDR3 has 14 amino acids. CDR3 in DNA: TGTGCCAGTAGCCGGGACAGGGGGATATACACCATATATTTT. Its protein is CASSRDRGIYTIYF.

The CDR3 bases are TGTGCCAGCAGCGTATCAACATCTAGGGTGGCGGGCCTGGGGGAGACCCAGTACTTC. It codes for CASSVSTSRVAGLGETQYF. The chain is built from TRBV9 and TRBJ2-5; possibly TRBD2 for D (5 bases). CDR1 is SGDLS, CDR2 YYNGEE, per germline. This CDR3 contains 19 residues. V lost 1 base and J lost 5, with 27 bases in between.

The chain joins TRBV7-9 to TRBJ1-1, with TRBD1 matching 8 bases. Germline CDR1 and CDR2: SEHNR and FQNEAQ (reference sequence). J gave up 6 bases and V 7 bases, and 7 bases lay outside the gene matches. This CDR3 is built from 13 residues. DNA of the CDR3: TGTGCCAGCAACCGACAGGGGTGGGCTGAAGCTTTCTTT. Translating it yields CASNRQGWAEAFF. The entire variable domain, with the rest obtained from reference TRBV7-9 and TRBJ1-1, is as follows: DTGVSQNPRHKITKRGQNVTFRCDPISEHNRLYWYRQTLGQGPEFLTYFQNEAQLEKSRLLSDRFSAERPKGSFSTLEIQRTEQGDSAMYLCASNRQGWAEAFFGQGTRLTVV.

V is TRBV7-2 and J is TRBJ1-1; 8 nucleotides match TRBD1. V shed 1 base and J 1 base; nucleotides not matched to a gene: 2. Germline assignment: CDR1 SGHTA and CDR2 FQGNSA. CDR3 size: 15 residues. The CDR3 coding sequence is TGTGCCAGCAGCTTAGACAGGGGGACGAACACTGAAGCTTTCTTT. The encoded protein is CASSLDRGTNTEAFF.

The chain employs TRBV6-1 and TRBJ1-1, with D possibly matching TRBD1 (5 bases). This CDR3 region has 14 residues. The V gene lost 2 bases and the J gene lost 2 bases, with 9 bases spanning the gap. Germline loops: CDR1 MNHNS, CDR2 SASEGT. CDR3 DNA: TGTGCCAGCAGTGAACGGGGGATCAACACTGAAGCTTTCTTT. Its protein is CASSERGINTEAFF.

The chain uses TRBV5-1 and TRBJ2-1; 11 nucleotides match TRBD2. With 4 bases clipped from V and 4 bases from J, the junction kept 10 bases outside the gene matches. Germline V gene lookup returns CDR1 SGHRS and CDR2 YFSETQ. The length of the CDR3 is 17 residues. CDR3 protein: CASSLYPGTSGYNEQFF. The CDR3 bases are TGCGCCAGCAGCCTATATCCCGGGACTAGCGGATACAATGAGCAGTTCTTC.

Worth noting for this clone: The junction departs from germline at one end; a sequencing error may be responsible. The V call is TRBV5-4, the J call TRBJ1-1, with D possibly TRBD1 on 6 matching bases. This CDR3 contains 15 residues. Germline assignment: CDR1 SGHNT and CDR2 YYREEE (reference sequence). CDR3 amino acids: CASSAIQGMNAEAFF. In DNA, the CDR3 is TGTGCCAGCAGCGCGATACAGGGAATGAACGCTGAAGCTTTCTTT.

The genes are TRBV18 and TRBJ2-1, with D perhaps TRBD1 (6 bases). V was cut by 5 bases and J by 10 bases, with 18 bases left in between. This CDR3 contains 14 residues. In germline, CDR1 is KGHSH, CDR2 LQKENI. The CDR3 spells CASSSADRGLEQFF. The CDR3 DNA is TGTGCCAGCTCATCGGCGGACAGAGGGTTAGAGCAGTTCTTC.

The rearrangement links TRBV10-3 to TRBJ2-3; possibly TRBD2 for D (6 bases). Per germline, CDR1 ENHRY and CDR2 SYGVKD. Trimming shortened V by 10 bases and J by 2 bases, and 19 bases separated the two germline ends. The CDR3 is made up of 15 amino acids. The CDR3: CATRRGSTLTDTQYF. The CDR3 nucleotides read TGTGCCACCCGTCGGGGGTCCACGCTCACAGATACGCAGTATTTT.

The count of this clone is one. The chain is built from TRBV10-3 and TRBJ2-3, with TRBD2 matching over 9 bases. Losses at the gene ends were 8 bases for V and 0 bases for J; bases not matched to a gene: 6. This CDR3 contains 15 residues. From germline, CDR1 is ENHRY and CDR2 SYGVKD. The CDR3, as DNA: TGTGCCATCCGACCTGCGGGGGGGAGCACAGATACGCAGTATTTT. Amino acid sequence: CAIRPAGGSTDTQYF.

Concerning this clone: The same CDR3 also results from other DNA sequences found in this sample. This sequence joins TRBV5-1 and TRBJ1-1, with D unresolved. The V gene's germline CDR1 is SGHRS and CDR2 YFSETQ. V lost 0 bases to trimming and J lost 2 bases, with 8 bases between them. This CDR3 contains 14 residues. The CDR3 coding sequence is TGCGCCAGCAGCTTGGCGGCAGGTAACACTGAAGCTTTCTTT. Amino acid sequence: CASSLAAGNTEAFF.